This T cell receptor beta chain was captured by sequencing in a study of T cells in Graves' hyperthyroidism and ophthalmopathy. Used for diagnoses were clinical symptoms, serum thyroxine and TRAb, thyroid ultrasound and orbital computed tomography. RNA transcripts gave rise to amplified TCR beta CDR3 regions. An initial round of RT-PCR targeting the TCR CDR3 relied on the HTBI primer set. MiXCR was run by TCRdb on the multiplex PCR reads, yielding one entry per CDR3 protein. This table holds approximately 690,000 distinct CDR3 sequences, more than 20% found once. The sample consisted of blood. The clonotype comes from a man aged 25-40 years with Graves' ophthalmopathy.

In DNA form, the CDR3 reads TGTGCCAGCAGCTTATCTAGCGGGGCCACAGATACGCAGTATTTT. Translation: CASSLSSGATDTQYF. V and J are TRBV7-2 and TRBJ2-3, with 9 bases fitting TRBD2. This CDR3 is 15 amino acids long. After removal of 2 bases from V and 2 bases from J, the junction contained 2 bases not matched to a gene. CDR1 and CDR2 from the germline V gene are SGHTA and FQGNSA.